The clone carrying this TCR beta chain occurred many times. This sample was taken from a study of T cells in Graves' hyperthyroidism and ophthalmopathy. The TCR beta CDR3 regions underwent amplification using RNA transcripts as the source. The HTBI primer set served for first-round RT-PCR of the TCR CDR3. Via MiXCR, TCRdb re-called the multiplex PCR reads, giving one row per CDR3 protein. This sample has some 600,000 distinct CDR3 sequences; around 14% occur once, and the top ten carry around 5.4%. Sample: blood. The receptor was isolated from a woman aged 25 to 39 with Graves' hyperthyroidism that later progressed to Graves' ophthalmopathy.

CDR3: CATLAGSSYNSPLHF. The CDR3 DNA follows: TGTGCCACACTTGCGGGGAGCTCCTATAATTCACCCCTCCACTTT. The chain joins TRBV19 to TRBJ1-6; D ambiguous. CDR1 LNHDA and CDR2 SQIVND come from the germline V gene (reference sequence). V lost 10 bases, J lost 0 bases, and 13 bases lay in between. This CDR3 is 15 amino acids long.